The 13 T cell receptor beta chains below were found in one sample sequenced in a study of Graves' ophthalmopathy and Graves' hyperthyroidism. RNA transcripts provided the template for amplifying TCR beta CDR3 regions. First-round RT-PCR with HTBI primers preceded a second-round multiplex PCR. TCRdb ran MiXCR on the multiplex PCR reads and lists one entry per CDR3 protein. The sample includes about 13,000 distinct CDR3 sequences, roughly 50% seen only once; the top ten take around 50%. Sequenced: peripheral blood. The receptor set was obtained from a woman aged 30 to 39 with Graves' ophthalmopathy.

This clonotype is medium-sized in the sample. The junction shows a germline mismatch at one end, possibly a read error. The chain couples TRBV7-7 to TRBJ2-1, with no clear D. CDR1 SSHAT and CDR2 FNYEAQ come from the germline V gene (reference sequence). CDR3 length: 14 residues. The CDR3 sequence is CASSFEVGSNEQFF. CDR3 DNA: TGTGCTAGCAGCTTCGAGGTCGGGTCCAATGAGCAGTTCTTC.

In this sample, this clonotype turned up a few times. The chain carries TRBV5-5 and TRBJ2-3; D gene uncertain. V lost 1 base to trimming and J lost 0 bases, with 6 bases between them. CDR1 and CDR2 from the germline V gene are SGHKS and YYEKEE (reference sequence). CDR3 length equals 14 residues. The DNA of the CDR3 is TGTGCCAGCAGCTTGAGAACTAGCACAGATACGCAGTATTTT. Translation gives CASSLRTSTDTQYF.

The chain links TRBV25-1 to TRBJ2-1; no firm D call. Germline V gene sequence: CDR1 MGHDK, CDR2 SYGVNS. Trimming removed 6 bases from V and 0 bases from J, with 15 bases in between. There are 16 residues in the CDR3. CDR3 in amino acids: CASSSRRKSSYNEQFF. CDR3 DNA: TGTGCCAGCAGCTCCAGACGCAAGAGCTCCTACAATGAGCAGTTCTTC.

The V gene is TRBV3-1, the J gene TRBJ1-1; no clear D gene. Between the trimmed V and J ends, which lost 1 base and 2 bases, there was a span of 11 bases. There are 15 residues in the CDR3. The V gene's germline CDR1 is LGHDT and CDR2 YNNKEL (reference sequence). CDR3 coding DNA: TGTGCCAGCAGCCAAGGGCGGGCCGACAACACTGAAGCTTTCTTT. Residues: CASSQGRADNTEAFF.

The V gene is TRBV7-3, the J gene TRBJ2-1; D unclear. V lost 1 base and J lost 7, with 14 bases in between. The CDR3 totals 15 residues. Germline CDR1 and CDR2: SGHTA and FQGTGA. The chain's CDR3 is CASSLIPQLVNEQFF. CDR3 nucleotide sequence: TGTGCCAGCAGCTTAATTCCTCAGTTGGTTAATGAGCAGTTCTTC. The full variable domain, in which reference TRBV7-3 and TRBJ2-1 provide the parts outside the CDR3, is GAGVSQTPSNKVTEKGKYVELRCDPISGHTALYWYRQSLGQGPEFLIYFQGTGAADDSGLPNDRFFAVRPEGSVSTLKIQRTERGDSAVYLCASSLIPQLVNEQFFGPGTRLTVL.

The chain is built from TRBV10-3 and TRBJ2-1, with TRBD1 matching over 8 bases. Trimming cost V 4 bases and J 2 bases; bases outside gene matches: 4. The germline gives CDR1 ENHRY, CDR2 SYGVKD. CDR3 size: 15 residues. In nucleotides, the CDR3 is TGTGCCATCAGTGTAGAGGACAGGGCCTACAATGAGCAGTTCTTC. Translating gives CAISVEDRAYNEQFF.

Of note for this clonotype: A much larger clone differs by one base, so this may be a read error. The chain couples TRBV15 to TRBJ2-1; D is uncertain. This CDR3 has 16 residues. The germline V gene encodes CDR1 LNHNV and CDR2 YYDKDF (reference sequence). Trimming removed 0 bases from V and 5 bases from J, with 14 bases in between. The CDR3 reads CATSRDGQITNNEQFF. CDR3 DNA: TGTGCCACCAGCAGAGATGGGCAGATCACTAACAATGAGCAGTTCTTC.

The chain joins TRBV20-1 to TRBJ2-7, with 9 bases matching TRBD2. There are 13 residues in the CDR3. Germline lookup yields CDR1 DFQATT and CDR2 SNEGSKA (reference sequence). J gave up 3 bases and V 4 bases, and 4 bases lay outside the gene matches. Written as DNA, the CDR3 is TGCAGTGCTACCAGGACTAGCGTCTACGAGCAGTACTTC. Encoded protein: CSATRTSVYEQYF.

This clonotype was recorded at least ten times. The genes are TRBV4-2 and TRBJ1-3; TRBD1 might be the D (5 bases). V gave up 0 bases and J gave up 4 bases, with 10 bases separating them. CDR1 is LGHNA and CDR2 is YNFKEQ in the germline V gene. The CDR3 runs 15 residues. This chain's CDR3 is CASSQDRQGGNTIYF. CDR3 sequence (DNA): TGTGCCAGCAGCCAAGATCGGCAGGGAGGAAACACCATATATTTT.

This clonotype was detected a few times. The V and J genes are TRBV25-1 and TRBJ2-3; TRBD2 agrees at 10 bases. Germline CDR1 MGHDK, CDR2 SYGVNS. This CDR3 has 15 residues. With 3 bases clipped from V and 4 bases from J, the junction kept 4 bases outside the gene matches. CDR3 bases: TGTGCCAGCAGTGATCATCTAGCGGGAGCAGATACGCAGTATTTT. Amino acids: CASSDHLAGADTQYF.

This clonotype was found a few times. CDR3 DNA sequence: TGTGCCAGCAGTTCCTCGAACTATGGCTACACCTTC. It codes for CASSSSNYGYTF. This chain links TRBV5-6 with TRBJ1-2; D unclear. Germline V gene sequence: CDR1 SGHDT, CDR2 YYEEEE. This CDR3 spans 12 amino acids. Trimming took 5 bases from V and 2 from J, leaving 7 bases between them.

This clonotype was counted between two and nine times. This chain joins TRBV20-1 and TRBJ2-7; TRBD2 matches 12 bases. J was trimmed by 3 bases and V by 6 bases; bases with no gene match: 3. The germline CDR1 and CDR2 sequences are DFQATT and SNEGSKA (reference sequence). The CDR3 has 13 amino acids. The CDR3 coding sequence is TGCAGTGCGTCGACTAGCGGGAGCTACGAGCAGTACTTC. This gives the protein CSASTSGSYEQYF.

As to this clonotype: Mismatch with germline at one junction end may stem from a read error. The V and J genes are TRBV2 and TRBJ1-4, with D possibly being TRBD1 (6 bases). The germline CDR1 and CDR2 sequences are SNHLY and FYNNEI. The CDR3 loop spans 12 amino acids. For the CDR3, the DNA is TGTGCCAGCGGTGAAGGGGGTGAAAAACTGTTTTTT. This gives the protein CASGEGGEKLFF.